Described below is a single T cell receptor (beta chain) sequence and its context. Sequencing used immunoSEQ multiplex PCR; TCRdb keeps in-frame clones, though not all of them. The sample holds fewer than 1.6 million clones, roughly 98.5% seen once. The data belong to a study of shared clonotypes between healthy human individuals. V lost 1 base to trimming and J lost 4 bases, with 2 bases between them. CDR3 size: 13 residues. CDR1 is LGHNA and CDR2 is YNFKEQ in the germline V gene. The clonotype comes from a man aged 25 to 40 in good health. The chain couples TRBV4-2 to TRBJ2-6; D is unclear. Input material: naive CD4+ T cells sorted from blood. Subset defined: CD45RA+ positively selected. The CDR3 protein is CASSQAGANVLTF. For the CDR3, the DNA is TGTGCCAGCAGCCAAGCCGGGGCCAACGTCCTGACTTTC.